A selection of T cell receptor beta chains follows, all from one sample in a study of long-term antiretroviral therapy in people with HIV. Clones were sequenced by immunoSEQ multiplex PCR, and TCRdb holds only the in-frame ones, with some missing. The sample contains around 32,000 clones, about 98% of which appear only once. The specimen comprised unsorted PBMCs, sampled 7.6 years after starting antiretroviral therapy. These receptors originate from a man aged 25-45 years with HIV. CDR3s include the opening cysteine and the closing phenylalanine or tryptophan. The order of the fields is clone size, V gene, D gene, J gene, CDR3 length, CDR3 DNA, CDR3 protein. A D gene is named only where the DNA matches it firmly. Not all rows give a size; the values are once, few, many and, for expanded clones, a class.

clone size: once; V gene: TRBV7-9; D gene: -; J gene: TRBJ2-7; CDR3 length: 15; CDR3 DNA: TGTGCCAGCAGCTCGCCGGGACAAGGGTCCTACGAGCAGTACTTC; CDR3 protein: CASSSPGQGSYEQYF
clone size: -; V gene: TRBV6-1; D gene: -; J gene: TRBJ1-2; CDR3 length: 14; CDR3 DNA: TGTGCCAGCAGTGAAGGGGCCGACTCCTATGGCTACACCTTC; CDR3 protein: CASSEGADSYGYTF
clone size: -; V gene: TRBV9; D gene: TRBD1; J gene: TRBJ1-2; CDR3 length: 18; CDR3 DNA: TGTGCCAGCAGCGTAGTGCCGGGACAGGGGGGCTCCATTGGTGGCTACACCTTC; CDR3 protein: CASSVVPGQGGSIGGYTF
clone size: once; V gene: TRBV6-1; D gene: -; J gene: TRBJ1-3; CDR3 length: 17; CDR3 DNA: TGTGCCAGCAGTGCCAGAGGGAGGACGGGCTCTGGAAACACCATATATTTT; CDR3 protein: CASSARGRTGSGNTIYF
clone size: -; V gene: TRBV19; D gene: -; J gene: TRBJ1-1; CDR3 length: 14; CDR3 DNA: TGTGCCAGTAGTATACGATCGGCAGGGACTGAAGCTTTCTTT; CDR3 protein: CASSIRSAGTEAFF
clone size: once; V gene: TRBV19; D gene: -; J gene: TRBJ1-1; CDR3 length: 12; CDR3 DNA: TGTGCCAGTAGTTTACCCTCGGCAGAAGCTTTCTTT; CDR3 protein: CASSLPSAEAFF
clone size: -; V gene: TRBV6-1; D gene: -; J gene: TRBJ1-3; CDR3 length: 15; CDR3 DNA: TGTGCCAGCAGTTGGGATGCCGACTCTGGAAACACCATATATTTT; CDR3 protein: CASSWDADSGNTIYF
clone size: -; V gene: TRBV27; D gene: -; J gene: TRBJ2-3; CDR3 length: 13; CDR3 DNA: TGTGCCAGCAGTTTGTGGGAAGCAGATACGCAGTATTTT; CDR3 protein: CASSLWEADTQYF
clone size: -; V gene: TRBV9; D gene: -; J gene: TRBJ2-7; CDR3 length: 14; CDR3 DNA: TGTGCCAGCAGCGCCAGAGACCCGGGGGACGAGCAGTACTTC; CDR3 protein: CASSARDPGDEQYF
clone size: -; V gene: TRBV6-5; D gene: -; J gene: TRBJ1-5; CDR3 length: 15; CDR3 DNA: TGTGCCAGCAGCCAGGACGGATATAGCAATCAGCCCCAGCATTTT; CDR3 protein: CASSQDGYSNQPQHF
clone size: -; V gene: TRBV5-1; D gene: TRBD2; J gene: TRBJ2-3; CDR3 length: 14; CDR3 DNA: TGCGCCAGCAGCTTGTGGCTAGCGGGCGGCGGAGGGTATTTT; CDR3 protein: CASSLWLAGGGGYF
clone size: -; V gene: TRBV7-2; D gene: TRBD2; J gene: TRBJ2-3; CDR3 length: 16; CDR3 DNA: TGTGCCAGCAGCTTCGGGGGGGGCTGGGGCACAGATACGCAGTATTTT; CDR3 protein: CASSFGGGWGTDTQYF
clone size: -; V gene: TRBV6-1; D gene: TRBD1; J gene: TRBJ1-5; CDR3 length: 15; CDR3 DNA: TGTGCCAGCAGTGGGGACAGGGGCTGGGATCAGCCCCAGCATTTT; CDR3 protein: CASSGDRGWDQPQHF
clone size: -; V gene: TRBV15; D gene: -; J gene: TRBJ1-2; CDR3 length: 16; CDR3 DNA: TGTGCCACCAGGAACAGGGACGGCATTAATTTCTATGGCTACACCTTC; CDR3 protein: CATRNRDGINFYGYTF
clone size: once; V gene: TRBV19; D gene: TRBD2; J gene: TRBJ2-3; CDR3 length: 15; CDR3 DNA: TGTGCCAGTACCCCGACTAGCTCTAGCACAGATACGCAGTATTTT; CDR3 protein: CASTPTSSSTDTQYF
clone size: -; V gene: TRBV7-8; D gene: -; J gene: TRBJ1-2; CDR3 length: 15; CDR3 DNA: TGTGCCAGCAGCTTAGTGTCCGGGTCTCCCTATGGCTACACCTTC; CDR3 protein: CASSLVSGSPYGYTF
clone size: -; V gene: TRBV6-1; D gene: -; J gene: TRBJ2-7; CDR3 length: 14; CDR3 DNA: TGTGCCAGCAGTGAGGCCCAGGATGGCTACGAGCAGTACTTC; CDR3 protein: CASSEAQDGYEQYF
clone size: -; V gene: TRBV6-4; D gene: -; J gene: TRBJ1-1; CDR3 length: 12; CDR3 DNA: TGTGCCAGCAGTGAACCACCGGCAGAAGCTTTCTTT; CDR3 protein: CASSEPPAEAFF
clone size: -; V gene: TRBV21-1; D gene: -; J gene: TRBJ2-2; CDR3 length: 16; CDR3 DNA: TGTGCCAGCAGCGCCCGTCGGCGTCGGAACACCGGGGAGCTGTTTTTT; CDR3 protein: CASSARRRRNTGELFF
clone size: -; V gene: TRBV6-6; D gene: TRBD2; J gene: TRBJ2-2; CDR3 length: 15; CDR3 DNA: TGTGCCAGCAGTTTCCTAGCGGGGGACACCGGGGAGCTGTTTTTT; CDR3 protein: CASSFLAGDTGELFF
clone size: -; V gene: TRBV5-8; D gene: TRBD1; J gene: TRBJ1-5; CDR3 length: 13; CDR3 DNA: TGTGCCAGCAGTCCTACAGGGGTCCAGCCCCAGCATTTT; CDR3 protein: CASSPTGVQPQHF
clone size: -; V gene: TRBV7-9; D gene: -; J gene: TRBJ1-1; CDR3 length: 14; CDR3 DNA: TGTGCCAGCAGCTTAGACAGACTGAACACTGAAGCTTTCTTT; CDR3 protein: CASSLDRLNTEAFF
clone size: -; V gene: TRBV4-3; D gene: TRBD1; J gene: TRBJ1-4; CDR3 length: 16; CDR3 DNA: TGCGCCAGCAGTCTTAACCGGGACAGTACTAATGAAAAACTGTTTTTT; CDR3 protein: CASSLNRDSTNEKLFF
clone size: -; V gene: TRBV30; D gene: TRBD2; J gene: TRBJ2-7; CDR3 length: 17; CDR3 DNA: TGTGCCTGGAGCCGGTTCTCTCCGGGACTAGGGACCTCCGAGCAGTACTTC; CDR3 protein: CAWSRFSPGLGTSEQYF
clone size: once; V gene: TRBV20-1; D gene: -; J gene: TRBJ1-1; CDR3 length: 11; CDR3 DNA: TGCAGTGCCGCCCTAGGTTCTGAAGCTTTCTTT; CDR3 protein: CSAALGSEAFF
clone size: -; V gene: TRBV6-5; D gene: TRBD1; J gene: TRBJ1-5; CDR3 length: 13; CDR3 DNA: TGTGCCAGCAGCAGGGGGAGCAATCAGCCCCAGCATTTT; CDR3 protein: CASSRGSNQPQHF
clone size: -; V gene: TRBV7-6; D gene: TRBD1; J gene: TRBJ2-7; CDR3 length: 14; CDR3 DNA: TGTGCCAGCAGCAGGTACAGGGGGGTTTACGAGCAGTACTTC; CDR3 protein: CASSRYRGVYEQYF
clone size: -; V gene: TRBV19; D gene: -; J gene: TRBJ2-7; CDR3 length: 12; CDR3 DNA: TGTGCCAGTAGTACGAACTCCTACGAGCAGTACTTC; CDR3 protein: CASSTNSYEQYF
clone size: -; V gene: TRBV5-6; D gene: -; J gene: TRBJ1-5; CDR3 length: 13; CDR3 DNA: TGTGCCAGCAGCTTTGGCTCGGTCTTGCCCCAGCATTTT; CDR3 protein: CASSFGSVLPQHF
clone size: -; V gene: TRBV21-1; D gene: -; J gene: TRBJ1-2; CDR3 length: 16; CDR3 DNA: TGTGCCAGCAGCACCGTCCCGGGACAGGGTAACTATGGCTACACCTTC; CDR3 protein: CASSTVPGQGNYGYTF
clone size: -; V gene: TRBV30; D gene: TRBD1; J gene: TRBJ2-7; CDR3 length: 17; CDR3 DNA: TGTGCCTGGAGTGTTCAGCCCGGACAGGTTGGAGAATACGAGCAGTACTTC; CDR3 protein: CAWSVQPGQVGEYEQYF
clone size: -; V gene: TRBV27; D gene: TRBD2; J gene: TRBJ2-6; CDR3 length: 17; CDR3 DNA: TGTGCCAGCAGTTTATTCGGCGGGGGGACCGGGGCCAACGTCCTGACTTTC; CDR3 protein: CASSLFGGGTGANVLTF
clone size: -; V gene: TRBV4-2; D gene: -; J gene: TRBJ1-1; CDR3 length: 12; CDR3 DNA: TGTGCCAGCAGCCAAGATATTGGTGAAGCTTTCTTT; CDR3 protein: CASSQDIGEAFF
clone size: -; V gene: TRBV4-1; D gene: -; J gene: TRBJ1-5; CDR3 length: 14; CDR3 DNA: TGCGCCAGCAGCCAAGACGGATCCGCCCAGCCCCAGCATTTT; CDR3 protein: CASSQDGSAQPQHF
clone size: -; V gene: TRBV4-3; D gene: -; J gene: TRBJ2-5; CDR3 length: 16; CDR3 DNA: TGCGCCAGCAGCCGGGACGGTTTCGGTCCACAAGAGACCCAGTACTTC; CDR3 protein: CASSRDGFGPQETQYF
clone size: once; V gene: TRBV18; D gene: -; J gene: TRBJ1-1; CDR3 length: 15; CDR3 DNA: TGTGCCAGCTCACCACAGGCTCGGACAGACACTGAAGCTTTCTTT; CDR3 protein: CASSPQARTDTEAFF
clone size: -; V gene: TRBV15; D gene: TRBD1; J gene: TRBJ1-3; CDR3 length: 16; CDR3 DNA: TGTGCCACCAGCAGAGCCCGCGGACAGGGTGAAAACACCATATATTTT; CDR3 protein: CATSRARGQGENTIYF
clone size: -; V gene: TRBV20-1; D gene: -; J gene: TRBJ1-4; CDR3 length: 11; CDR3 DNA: TGCAGTGGCCTAGACGGAGAAAAACTGTTTTTT; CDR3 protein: CSGLDGEKLFF
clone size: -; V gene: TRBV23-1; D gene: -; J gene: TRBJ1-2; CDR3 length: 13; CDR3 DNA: TGCGCCAGCAATCAGAGCAGGGGCTATGGCTACACCTTC; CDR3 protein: CASNQSRGYGYTF
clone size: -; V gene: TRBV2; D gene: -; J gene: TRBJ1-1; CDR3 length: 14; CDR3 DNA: TGTGCCAGCGGGATCTCGGGCCTGCCCGGCGTGGCTTTCTTT; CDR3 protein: CASGISGLPGVAFF
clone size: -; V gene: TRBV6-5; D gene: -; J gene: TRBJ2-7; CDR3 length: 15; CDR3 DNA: TGTGCCAGCAGTTACTCAAGCGCCTATTTCTACGAGCAGTACTTC; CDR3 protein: CASSYSSAYFYEQYF
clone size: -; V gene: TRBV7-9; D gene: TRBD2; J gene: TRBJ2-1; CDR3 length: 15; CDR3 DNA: TGTGCCAGCAGCCGACTAGCGGGTGGGGGGGATGAGCAGTTCTTC; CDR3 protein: CASSRLAGGGDEQFF
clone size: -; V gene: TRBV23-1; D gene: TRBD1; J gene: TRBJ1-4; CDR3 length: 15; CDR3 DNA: TGCGCCAGCAGTCACCTGACAGGGGCAAATGAAAAACTGTTTTTT; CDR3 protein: CASSHLTGANEKLFF
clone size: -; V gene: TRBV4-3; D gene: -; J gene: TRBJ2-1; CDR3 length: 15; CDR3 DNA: TGCGCCAGCAGCCAAGGGGCGCTTGGCGGGAATGAGCAGTTCTTC; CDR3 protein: CASSQGALGGNEQFF
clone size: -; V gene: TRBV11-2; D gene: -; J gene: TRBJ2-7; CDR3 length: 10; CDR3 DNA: TGTGCCAGCAGCCTAAACGAGCAGTACTTC; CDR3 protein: CASSLNEQYF
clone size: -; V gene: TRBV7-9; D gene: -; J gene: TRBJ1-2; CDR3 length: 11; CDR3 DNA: TGTGCCAGCAGCTGGGACTATGGCTACACCTTC; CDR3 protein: CASSWDYGYTF
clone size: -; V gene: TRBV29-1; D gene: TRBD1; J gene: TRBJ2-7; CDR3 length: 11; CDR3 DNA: TGCAGCGTTGGACAGGGGATCGAGCAGTACTTC; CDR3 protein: CSVGQGIEQYF